This T cell receptor beta chain was profiled in a study of cytomegalovirus exposure and HLA in healthy donors. Regarding the study as a whole: The likely origin of a cluster of highly shared sequence variants was a sequencing artifact. About 87% or about 30% of the time was how often most TCR beta V segments were productive, according to an earlier analysis. V segments that were indistinguishable, TRBV6-2 and TRBV6-3 among them, were omitted from analysis. Relative to the roughly 700-donor mean, N-insertions were reportedly fewer in an Asian-associated ancestry cluster in a later analysis.

Turning to this clone: Its specificity is unknown.

The PCR employed 60 Vbeta primers together with 13 Jbeta primers. Assay: immunoSEQ multiplex PCR; the TCRdb copy retains only in-frame clones and omits some. The repertoire includes some 95,000 clones, roughly three quarters of them detected once, and 4.9% sits in the top ten. V lost 2 bases and J lost 6; bases outside the gene matches: 7. This CDR3 region has 15 residues. In germline, CDR1 is GTSNPN, CDR2 SVGIG (reference sequence). The sequence was obtained from a woman between 35 and 50 years old in good health and CMV-seronegative. V and J are TRBV30 and TRBJ2-2, with 9 bases fitting TRBD2. Sequencing input: PBMCs. CDR3 sequence (DNA): TGTGCCTGGAGTTTCCTAGCGGGAACCTCCGGGGAGCTGTTTTTT. This codes for CAWSFLAGTSGELFF.